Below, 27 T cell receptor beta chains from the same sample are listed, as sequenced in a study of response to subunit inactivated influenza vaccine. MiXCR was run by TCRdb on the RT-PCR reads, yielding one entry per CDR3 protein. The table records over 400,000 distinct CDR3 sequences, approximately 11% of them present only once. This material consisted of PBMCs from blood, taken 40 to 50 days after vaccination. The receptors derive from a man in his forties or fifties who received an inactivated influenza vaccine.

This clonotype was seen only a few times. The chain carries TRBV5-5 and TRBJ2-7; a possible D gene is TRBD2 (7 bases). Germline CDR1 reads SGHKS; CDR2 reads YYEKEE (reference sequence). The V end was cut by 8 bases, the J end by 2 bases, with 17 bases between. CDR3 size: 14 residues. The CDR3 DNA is TGTGCCAGTACTAAGGGGGGGGACGCCTACGAGCAGTACTTC. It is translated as CASTKGGDAYEQYF.

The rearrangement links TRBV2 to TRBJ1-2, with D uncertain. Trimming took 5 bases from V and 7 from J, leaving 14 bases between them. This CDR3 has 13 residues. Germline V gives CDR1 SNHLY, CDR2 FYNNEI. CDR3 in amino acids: CASSPGSPAGYTF. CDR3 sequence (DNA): TGTGCCAGCAGTCCCGGGTCCCCGGCTGGCTACACCTTC.

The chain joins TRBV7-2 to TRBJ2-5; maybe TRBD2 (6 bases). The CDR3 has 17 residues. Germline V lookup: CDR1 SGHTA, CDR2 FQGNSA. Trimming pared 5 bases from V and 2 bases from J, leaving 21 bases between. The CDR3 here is CASSPPTPLASQETQYF. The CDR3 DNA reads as TGTGCCAGCAGCCCACCCACCCCGCTAGCGTCTCAAGAGACCCAGTACTTC.

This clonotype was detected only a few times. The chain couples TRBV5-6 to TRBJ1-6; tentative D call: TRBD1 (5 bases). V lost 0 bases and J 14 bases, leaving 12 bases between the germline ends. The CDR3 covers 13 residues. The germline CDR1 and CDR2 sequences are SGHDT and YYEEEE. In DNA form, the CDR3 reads TGTGCCAGCAGCTTGGGGGCAGGGTGGGCCCTCCACTTT. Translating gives CASSLGAGWALHF.

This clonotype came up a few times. The CDR3 DNA sequence: TGTGCCAGCAGTTTATCTGGGGGTCTGGACATTCAGTACTTC. It codes for CASSLSGGLDIQYF. The V call is TRBV12-3 or TRBV12-4, the J call TRBJ2-4, with D possibly called TRBD1 or TRBD2 (5 bases each). CDR3 length: 14 residues. V shed 2 bases and J shed 8 bases, with 13 bases lying between them.

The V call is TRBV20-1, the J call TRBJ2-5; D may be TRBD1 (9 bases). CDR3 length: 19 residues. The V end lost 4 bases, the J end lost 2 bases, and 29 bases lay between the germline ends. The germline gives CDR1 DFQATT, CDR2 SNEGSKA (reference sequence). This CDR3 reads CSATSTGTGTPGGQETQYF. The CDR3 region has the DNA TGCAGTGCTACTTCCACCGGGACAGGGACTCCGGGAGGGCAAGAGACCCAGTACTTC.

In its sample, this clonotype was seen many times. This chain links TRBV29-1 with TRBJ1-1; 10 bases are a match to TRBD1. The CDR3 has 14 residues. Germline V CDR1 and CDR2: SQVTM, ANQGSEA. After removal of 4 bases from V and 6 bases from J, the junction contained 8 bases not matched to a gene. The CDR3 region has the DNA TGCAGCGTTGTCCGTGACAGGGGGCAGCCTGAAGCTTTCTTT. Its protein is CSVVRDRGQPEAFF.

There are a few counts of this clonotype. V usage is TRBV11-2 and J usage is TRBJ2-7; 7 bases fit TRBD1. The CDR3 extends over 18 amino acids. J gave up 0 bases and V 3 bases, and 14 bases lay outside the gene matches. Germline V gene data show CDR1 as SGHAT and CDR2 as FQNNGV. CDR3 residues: CASSLKGAVYGFSYEQYF. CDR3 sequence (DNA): TGTGCCAGCAGCTTGAAGGGGGCGGTTTACGGATTCTCCTACGAGCAGTACTTC.

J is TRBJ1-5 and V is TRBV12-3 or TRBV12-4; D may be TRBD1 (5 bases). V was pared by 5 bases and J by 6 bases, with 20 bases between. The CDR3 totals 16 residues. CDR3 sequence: CASSMGLAGGSQPQHF. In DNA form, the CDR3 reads TGTGCCAGCAGTATGGGATTAGCGGGGGGGAGTCAGCCCCAGCATTTT.

The CDR3 coding sequence is TGTGCCAGCAGTGACGACACTTACAATGAGCAGTTCTTC. Protein sequence: CASSDDTYNEQFF. The chain employs TRBV2 and TRBJ2-1, with D hard to call. There are 13 residues in the CDR3. Germline lookup yields CDR1 SNHLY and CDR2 FYNNEI. V lost 3 bases and J 4 bases, leaving 7 bases between the germline ends.

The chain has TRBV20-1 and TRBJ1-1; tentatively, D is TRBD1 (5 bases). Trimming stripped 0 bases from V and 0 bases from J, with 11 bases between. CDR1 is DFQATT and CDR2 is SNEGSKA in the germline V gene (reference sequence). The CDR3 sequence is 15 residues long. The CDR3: CSARDLEGMNTEAFF. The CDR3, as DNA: TGCAGTGCTAGAGATTTGGAGGGGATGAACACTGAAGCTTTCTTT.

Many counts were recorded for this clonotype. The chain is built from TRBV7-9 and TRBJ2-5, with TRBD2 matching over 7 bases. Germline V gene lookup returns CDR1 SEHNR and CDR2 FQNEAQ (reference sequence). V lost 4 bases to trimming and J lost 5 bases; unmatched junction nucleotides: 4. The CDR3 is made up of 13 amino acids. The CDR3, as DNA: TGTGCCAGCAGCTCACGGGACTACGAGACCCAGTACTTC. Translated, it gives CASSSRDYETQYF.

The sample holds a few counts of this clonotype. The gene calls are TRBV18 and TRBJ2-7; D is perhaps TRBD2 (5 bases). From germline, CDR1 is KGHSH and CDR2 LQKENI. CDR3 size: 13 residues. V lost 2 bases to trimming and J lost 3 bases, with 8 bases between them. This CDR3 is CASSPAGNYEQYF. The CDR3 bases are TGTGCCAGCTCACCAGCGGGCAACTACGAGCAGTACTTC.

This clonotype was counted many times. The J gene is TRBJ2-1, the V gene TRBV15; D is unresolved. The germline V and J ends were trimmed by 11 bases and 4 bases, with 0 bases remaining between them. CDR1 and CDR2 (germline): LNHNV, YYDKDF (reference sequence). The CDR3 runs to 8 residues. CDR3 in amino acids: CAYNEQFF. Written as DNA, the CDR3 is TGTGCCTACAATGAGCAGTTCTTC.

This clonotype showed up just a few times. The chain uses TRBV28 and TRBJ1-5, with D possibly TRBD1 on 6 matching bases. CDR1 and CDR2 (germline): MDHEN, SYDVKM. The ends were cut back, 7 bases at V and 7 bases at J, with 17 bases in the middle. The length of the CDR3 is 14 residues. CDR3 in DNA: TGTGCCAGCAATACGGGGGGGACAAACCAGCCCCAGCATTTT. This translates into CASNTGGTNQPQHF. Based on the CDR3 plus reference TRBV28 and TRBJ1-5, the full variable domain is DVKVTQSSRYLVKRTGEKVFLECVQDMDHENMFWYRQDPGLGLRLIYFSYDVKMKEKGDIPEGYSVSREKKERFSLILESASTNQTSMYLCASNTGGTNQPQHFGDGTRLSIL.

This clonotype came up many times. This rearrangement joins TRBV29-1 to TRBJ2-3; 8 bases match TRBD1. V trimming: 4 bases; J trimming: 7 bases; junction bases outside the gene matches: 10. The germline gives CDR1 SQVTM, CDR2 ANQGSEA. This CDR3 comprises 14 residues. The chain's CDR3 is CSVVSPRTGNTQYF. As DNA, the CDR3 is TGCAGCGTTGTGTCCCCTAGGACAGGGAATACGCAGTATTTT.

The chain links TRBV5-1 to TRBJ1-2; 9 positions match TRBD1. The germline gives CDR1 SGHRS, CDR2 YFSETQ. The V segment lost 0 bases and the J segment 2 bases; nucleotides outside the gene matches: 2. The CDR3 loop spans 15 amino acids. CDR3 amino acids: CASSLDGQGNYGYTF. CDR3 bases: TGCGCCAGCAGCTTGGATGGACAGGGGAACTATGGCTACACCTTC. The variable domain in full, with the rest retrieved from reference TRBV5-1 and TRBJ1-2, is KAGVTQTPRYLIKTRGQQVTLSCSPISGHRSVSWYQQTPGQGLQFLFEYFSETQRNKGNFPGRFSGRQFSNSRSEMNVSTLELGDSALYLCASSLDGQGNYGYTFGSGTRLTVV.

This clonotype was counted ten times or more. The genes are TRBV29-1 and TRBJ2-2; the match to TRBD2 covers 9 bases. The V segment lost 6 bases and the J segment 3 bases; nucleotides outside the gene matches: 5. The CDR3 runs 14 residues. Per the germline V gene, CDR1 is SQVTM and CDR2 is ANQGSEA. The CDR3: CSVVAGAHTGELFF. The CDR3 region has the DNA TGCAGCGTGGTAGCGGGAGCGCACACCGGGGAGCTGTTTTTT.

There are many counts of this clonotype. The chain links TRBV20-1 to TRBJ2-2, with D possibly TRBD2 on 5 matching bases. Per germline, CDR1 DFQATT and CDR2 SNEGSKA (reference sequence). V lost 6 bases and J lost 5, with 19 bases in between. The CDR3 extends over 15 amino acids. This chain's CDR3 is CSAAASSPRTGELFF. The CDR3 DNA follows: TGCAGTGCAGCCGCTAGCTCCCCACGGACCGGGGAGCTGTTTTTT.

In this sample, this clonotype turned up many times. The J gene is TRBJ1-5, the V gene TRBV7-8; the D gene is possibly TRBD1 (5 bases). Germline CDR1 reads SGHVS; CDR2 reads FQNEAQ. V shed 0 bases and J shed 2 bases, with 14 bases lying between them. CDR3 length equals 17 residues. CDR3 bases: TGTGCCAGCAGCTTAGCCGGAGGGGACCTAGGCAATCAGCCCCAGCATTTT. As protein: CASSLAGGDLGNQPQHF.

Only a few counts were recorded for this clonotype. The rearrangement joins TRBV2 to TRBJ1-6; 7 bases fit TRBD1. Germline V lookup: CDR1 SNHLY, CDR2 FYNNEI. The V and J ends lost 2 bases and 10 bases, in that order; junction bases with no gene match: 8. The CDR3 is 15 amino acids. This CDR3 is CASSERKTGSSPLHF. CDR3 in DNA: TGTGCCAGCAGTGAACGAAAGACAGGGTCGTCACCCCTCCACTTT.

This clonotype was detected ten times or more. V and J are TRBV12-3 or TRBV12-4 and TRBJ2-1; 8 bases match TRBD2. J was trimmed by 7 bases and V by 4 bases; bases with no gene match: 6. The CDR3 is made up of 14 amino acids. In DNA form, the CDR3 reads TGTGCCAGCAGTTCCTCCGGGACTAGAAATGAGCAGTTCTTC. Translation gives CASSSSGTRNEQFF.

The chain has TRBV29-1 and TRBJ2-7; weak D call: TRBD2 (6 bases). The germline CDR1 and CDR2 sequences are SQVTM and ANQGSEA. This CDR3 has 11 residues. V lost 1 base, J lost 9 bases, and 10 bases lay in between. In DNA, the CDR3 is TGCAGCGTTGAAGGGTCGGAGGGGCAGTACTTC. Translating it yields CSVEGSEGQYF.

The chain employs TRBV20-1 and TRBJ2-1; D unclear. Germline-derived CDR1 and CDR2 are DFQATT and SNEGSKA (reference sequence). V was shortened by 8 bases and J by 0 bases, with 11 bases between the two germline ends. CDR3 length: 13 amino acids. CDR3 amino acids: CSLVAASYNEQFF. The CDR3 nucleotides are TGCAGTTTAGTCGCGGCCTCCTACAATGAGCAGTTCTTC.

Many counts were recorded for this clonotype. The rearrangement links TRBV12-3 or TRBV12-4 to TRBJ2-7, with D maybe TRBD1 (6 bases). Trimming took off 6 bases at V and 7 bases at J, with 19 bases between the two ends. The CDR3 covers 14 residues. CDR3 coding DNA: TGTGCCAGCAGCCAGACAGGTCTGCCGAGAGAGCAGTACTTC. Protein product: CASSQTGLPREQYF.

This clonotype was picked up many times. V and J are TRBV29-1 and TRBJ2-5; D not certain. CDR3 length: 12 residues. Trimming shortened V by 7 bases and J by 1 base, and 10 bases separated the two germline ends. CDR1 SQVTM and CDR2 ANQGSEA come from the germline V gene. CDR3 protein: CSGRWGQETQYF. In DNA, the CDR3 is TGCAGCGGCCGATGGGGCCAAGAGACCCAGTACTTC.

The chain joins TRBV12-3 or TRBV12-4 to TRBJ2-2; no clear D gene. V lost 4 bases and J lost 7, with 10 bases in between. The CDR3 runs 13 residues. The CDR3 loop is CASSSYSGGELFF. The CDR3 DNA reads TGTGCCAGCAGTTCTTATTCTGGCGGGGAGCTGTTTTTT.